Following are 3 T cell receptor beta chains from one sample sequenced in a study of blood T cell repertoires in COVID-19. Clones were sequenced by immunoSEQ multiplex PCR, and TCRdb holds only the in-frame ones, with some missing. The profile shows about 51,000 clones, about 88% of them singletons. Sequencing was performed on peripheral blood. Receptors were obtained from a man between 50 and 59 years old with acute or convalescent COVID-19.

V usage is TRBV6-6 and J usage is TRBJ2-7, with TRBD1 matching 7 bases. The CDR3 has 15 residues. V shed 6 bases, J shed 2 bases, and the junction held 10 bases outside the gene matches. Germline V CDR1 and CDR2: MNHNY, SVGAGI (reference sequence). CDR3 region: CASRSTGSATYEQYF. Written as DNA, the CDR3 is TGTGCCAGCAGATCGACAGGGTCAGCGACCTACGAGCAGTACTTC.

This clone was seen once. CDR3 sequence reads: CASSPGAGLGNEQFF. The CDR3, as DNA: TGTGCCAGCTCACCAGGTGCGGGGCTTGGGAATGAGCAGTTCTTC. The chain recombines TRBV18 with TRBJ2-1; tentative D call: TRBD2 (6 bases). V lost 2 bases, J lost 7 bases, and 15 bases lay in between. The CDR3 consists of 15 residues. Germline V CDR1 and CDR2: KGHSH, LQKENI.

V is TRBV6-5 and J is TRBJ1-4; no reliable D call. Germline V CDR1 and CDR2: MNHEY, SVGAGI. V gave up 6 bases and J gave up 0 bases, with 11 bases separating them. This CDR3 has 15 residues. The CDR3 coding sequence is TGTGCCAGCAGAGACCGGGTCGCAACTAATGAAAAACTGTTTTTT. This sequence encodes CASRDRVATNEKLFF.